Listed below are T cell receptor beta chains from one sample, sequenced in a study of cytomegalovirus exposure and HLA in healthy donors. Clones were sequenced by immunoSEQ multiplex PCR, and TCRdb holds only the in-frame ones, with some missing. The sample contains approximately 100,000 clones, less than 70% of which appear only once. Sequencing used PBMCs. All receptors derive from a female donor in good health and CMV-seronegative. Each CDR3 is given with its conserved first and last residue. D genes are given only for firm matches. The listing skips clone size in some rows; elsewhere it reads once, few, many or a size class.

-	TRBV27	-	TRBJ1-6	TGTGCCAGCTGGGGGGGTGACAGTGCCAATTCACCCCTCCACTTT	CASWGGDSANSPLHF
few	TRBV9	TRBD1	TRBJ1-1	TGTGCCAGCAGCGTTGGGACAGCCACTCCTTTCTTT	CASSVGTATPFF
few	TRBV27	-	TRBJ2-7	TGTGCCAGCGGGACAAGGGACGGCTACGAGCAGTACTTC	CASGTRDGYEQYF
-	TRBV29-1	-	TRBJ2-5	TGCAGCGTTGACTTGCGGGGACTCGGGGAGACCCAGTACTTC	CSVDLRGLGETQYF
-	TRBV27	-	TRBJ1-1	TGTGCCAGCAGTTGGGCGAGAGTATCGAACACTGAAGCTTTCTTT	CASSWARVSNTEAFF
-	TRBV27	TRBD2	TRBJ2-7	TGTGCCAGCAGTCCTACCAGAGCGGGAGGGCGGGAGCAGTACTTC	CASSPTRAGGREQYF
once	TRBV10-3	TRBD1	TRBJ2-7	TGTGCCATCAGTGATGAAGAGACAGGGGCCTACGAGCAGTACTTC	CAISDEETGAYEQYF
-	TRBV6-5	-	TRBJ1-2	TGTGCCAGCAGCCCGAGGGGGAACTATGGCTACACCTTC	CASSPRGNYGYTF
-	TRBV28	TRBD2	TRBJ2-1	TGTGCCAGCAGTTTTCCCCCAGCGGGGATATCCTACAATGAGCAGTTCTTC	CASSFPPAGISYNEQFF
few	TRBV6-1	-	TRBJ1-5	TGTGCCAGCAGGGATCAGGGGAATAGCAATCAGCCCCAGCATTTT	CASRDQGNSNQPQHF
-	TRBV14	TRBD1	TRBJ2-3	TGTGCCAGCAGCCAAGATATGCAGGGGGCGCAGTATTTT	CASSQDMQGAQYF
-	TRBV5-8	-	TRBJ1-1	TGTGCCAGCCGATTACAGGGGAACACTGAAGCTTTCTTT	CASRLQGNTEAFF
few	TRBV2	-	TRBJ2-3	TGTGCCAGCTCGCGGGCCGCCGCAGATACGCAGTATTTT	CASSRAAADTQYF
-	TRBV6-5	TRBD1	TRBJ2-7	TGTGCCAGCAGTGGACAGGGAGGAACCTACGAGCAGTACTTC	CASSGQGGTYEQYF
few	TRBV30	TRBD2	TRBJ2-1	TGTGCCTGGAGTACCCTAGCGGGAGGATTAAATGAGCAGTTCTTC	CAWSTLAGGLNEQFF
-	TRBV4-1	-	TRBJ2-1	TGCGCCAGCAGCCAAGAACCCACAGGGAGGGATGAGCAGTTCTTC	CASSQEPTGRDEQFF
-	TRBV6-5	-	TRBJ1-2	TGTGCCAGCACCCCGGGGGGGGGCGATCAACGTGGCTACACCTTC	CASTPGGGDQRGYTF
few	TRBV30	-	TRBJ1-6	TGTGCCTGGAGTGTACTAGGGAATTCACCCCTCCACTTT	CAWSVLGNSPLHF
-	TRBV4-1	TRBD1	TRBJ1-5	TGCGCCAGCAGCCAAGGCCTGACAGGGAATCAGCCCCAGCATTTT	CASSQGLTGNQPQHF
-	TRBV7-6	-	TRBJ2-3	TGTGCCAGCAGCCCTGGGAGGAGGAGCACAGATACGCAGTATTTT	CASSPGRRSTDTQYF
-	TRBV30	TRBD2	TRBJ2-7	TGTGCCTGGAGTACTGCACTAGCGGGGGCCTACGAGCAGTACTTC	CAWSTALAGAYEQYF
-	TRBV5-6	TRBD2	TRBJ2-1	TGTGCCAGCAGCCTAGGGACTAGCGGGTTCAATGAGCAGTTCTTC	CASSLGTSGFNEQFF
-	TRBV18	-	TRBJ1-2	TGTGCCAGCTCACCAGGGGCAGGGATCGGCTATGGCTACACCTTC	CASSPGAGIGYGYTF
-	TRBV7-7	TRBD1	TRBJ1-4	TGTGCTAGCAGCACCGGGACAGGGGGAAATGAAAAACTGTTTTTT	CASSTGTGGNEKLFF
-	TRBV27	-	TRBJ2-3	TGTGCCAGCAGTCACGGCGACTCAGCCCCGCAGTATTTT	CASSHGDSAPQYF